The rows below give T cell receptor beta chains drawn from one sample of a study of cytomegalovirus exposure and HLA in healthy donors. Repertoires were generated with immunoSEQ multiplex PCR, while TCRdb's copy carries only in-frame clones and drops some. The sample holds 100,000 to 150,000 clones, over 65% seen once. The material sequenced was PBMCs. These receptors came from a man between 25 and 39 years old in good health and CMV-seronegative. Each CDR3 is given with its conserved first and last residue. Each record gives: V gene, clone size, J gene, D gene, CDR3 protein, CDR3 DNA. A D gene is named only where the DNA matches it firmly. Where a row states a size, it is once, few, many or the class of an expanded clone; other rows omit it.

TRBV5-6	few	TRBJ1-4	NA	CASSWGTGAGKLFF	TGTGCCAGCAGCTGGGGGACCGGGGCGGGGAAACTGTTTTTT
TRBV2	few	TRBJ1-1	NA	CASTSRRQVNTEAFF	TGTGCCAGCACATCACGGCGACAGGTGAACACTGAAGCTTTCTTT
TRBV7-9	NA	TRBJ2-2	NA	CASSLVGEVTGELFF	TGTGCCAGCAGCTTAGTTGGAGAGGTCACCGGGGAGCTGTTTTTT
TRBV18	NA	TRBJ2-7	NA	CASSLGQSYEQYF	TGTGCCAGCTCCCTCGGACAGTCCTACGAGCAGTACTTC
TRBV7-8	NA	TRBJ2-1	TRBD1	CASSSLSGTGYKSGYNEQFF	TGTGCCAGCAGCTCTCTCTCCGGGACAGGGTATAAGTCCGGCTACAATGAGCAGTTCTTC
TRBV19	NA	TRBJ1-5	NA	CASSMGRGPQHF	TGTGCCAGTAGTATGGGTCGGGGACCCCAGCATTTT
TRBV4-3	NA	TRBJ2-7	TRBD1	CASSQRSGTGSDEQYF	TGCGCCAGCAGCCAAAGGTCCGGGACAGGGTCGGACGAGCAGTACTTC
TRBV27	NA	TRBJ1-2	TRBD1	CASSLIQGALFIGYTF	TGTGCCAGCAGCCTAATACAGGGGGCGCTTTTTATCGGCTACACCTTC
TRBV4-1	NA	TRBJ2-5	TRBD2	CASSQDSSDWTSGFQETQYF	TGCGCCAGCAGCCAAGACTCATCTGACTGGACTAGCGGATTCCAAGAGACCCAGTACTTC
TRBV5-1	NA	TRBJ2-7	TRBD2	CASSAAGSSGVYEQYF	TGCGCCAGCAGCGCAGCCGGGTCTAGCGGCGTCTACGAGCAGTACTTC
TRBV29-1	NA	TRBJ1-1	NA	CSAGGDREAFF	TGCAGCGCTGGGGGTGACAGGGAAGCTTTCTTT
TRBV9	NA	TRBJ2-5	NA	CASSVASSFETQYF	TGTGCCAGCAGCGTAGCGTCTAGCTTTGAGACCCAGTACTTC
TRBV6-1	NA	TRBJ1-1	TRBD1	CASTRDRNTEAFF	TGTGCCAGCACCCGGGACAGGAACACTGAAGCTTTCTTT
TRBV5-1	few	TRBJ1-3	NA	CASSPRTGANTIYF	TGCGCCAGCAGTCCACGTACGGGTGCCAACACCATATATTTT
TRBV7-9	NA	TRBJ2-3	NA	CASSSRLADTQYF	TGTGCCAGCAGCTCCCGACTAGCAGATACGCAGTATTTT